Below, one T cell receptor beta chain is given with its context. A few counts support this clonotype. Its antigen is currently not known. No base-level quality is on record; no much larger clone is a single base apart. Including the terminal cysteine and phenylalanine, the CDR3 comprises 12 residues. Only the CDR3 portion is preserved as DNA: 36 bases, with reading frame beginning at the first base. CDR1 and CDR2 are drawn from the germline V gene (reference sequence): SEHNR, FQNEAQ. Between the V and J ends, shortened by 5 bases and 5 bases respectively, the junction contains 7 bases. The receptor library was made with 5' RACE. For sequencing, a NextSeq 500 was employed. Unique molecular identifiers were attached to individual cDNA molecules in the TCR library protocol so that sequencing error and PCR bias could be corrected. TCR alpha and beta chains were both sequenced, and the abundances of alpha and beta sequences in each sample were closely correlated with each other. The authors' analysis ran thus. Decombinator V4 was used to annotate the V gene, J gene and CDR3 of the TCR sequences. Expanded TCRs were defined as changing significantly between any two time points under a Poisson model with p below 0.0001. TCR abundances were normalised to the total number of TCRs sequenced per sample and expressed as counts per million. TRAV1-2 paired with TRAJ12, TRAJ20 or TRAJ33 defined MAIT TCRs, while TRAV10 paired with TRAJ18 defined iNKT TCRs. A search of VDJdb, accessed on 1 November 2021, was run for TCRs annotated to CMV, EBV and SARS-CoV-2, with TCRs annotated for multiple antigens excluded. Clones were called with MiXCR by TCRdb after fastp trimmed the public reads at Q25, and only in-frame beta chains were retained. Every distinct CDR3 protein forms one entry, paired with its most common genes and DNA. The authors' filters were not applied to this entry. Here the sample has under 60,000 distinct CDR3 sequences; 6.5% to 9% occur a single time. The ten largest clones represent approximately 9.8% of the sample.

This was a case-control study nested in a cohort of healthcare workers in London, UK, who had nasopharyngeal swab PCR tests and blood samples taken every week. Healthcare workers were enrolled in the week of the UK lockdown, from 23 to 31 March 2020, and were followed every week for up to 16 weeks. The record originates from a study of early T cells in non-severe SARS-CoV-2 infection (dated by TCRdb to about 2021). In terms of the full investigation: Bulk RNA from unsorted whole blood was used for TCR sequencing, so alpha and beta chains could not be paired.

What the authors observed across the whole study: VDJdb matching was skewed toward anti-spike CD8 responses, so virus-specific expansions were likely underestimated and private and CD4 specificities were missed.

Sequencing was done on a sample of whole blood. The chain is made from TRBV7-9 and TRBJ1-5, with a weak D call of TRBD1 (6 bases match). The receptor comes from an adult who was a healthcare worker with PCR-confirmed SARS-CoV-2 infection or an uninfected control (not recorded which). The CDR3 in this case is CASSRQDQPQHF. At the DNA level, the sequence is TGTGCCAGCAGCCGACAGGATCAGCCCCAGCATTTT.